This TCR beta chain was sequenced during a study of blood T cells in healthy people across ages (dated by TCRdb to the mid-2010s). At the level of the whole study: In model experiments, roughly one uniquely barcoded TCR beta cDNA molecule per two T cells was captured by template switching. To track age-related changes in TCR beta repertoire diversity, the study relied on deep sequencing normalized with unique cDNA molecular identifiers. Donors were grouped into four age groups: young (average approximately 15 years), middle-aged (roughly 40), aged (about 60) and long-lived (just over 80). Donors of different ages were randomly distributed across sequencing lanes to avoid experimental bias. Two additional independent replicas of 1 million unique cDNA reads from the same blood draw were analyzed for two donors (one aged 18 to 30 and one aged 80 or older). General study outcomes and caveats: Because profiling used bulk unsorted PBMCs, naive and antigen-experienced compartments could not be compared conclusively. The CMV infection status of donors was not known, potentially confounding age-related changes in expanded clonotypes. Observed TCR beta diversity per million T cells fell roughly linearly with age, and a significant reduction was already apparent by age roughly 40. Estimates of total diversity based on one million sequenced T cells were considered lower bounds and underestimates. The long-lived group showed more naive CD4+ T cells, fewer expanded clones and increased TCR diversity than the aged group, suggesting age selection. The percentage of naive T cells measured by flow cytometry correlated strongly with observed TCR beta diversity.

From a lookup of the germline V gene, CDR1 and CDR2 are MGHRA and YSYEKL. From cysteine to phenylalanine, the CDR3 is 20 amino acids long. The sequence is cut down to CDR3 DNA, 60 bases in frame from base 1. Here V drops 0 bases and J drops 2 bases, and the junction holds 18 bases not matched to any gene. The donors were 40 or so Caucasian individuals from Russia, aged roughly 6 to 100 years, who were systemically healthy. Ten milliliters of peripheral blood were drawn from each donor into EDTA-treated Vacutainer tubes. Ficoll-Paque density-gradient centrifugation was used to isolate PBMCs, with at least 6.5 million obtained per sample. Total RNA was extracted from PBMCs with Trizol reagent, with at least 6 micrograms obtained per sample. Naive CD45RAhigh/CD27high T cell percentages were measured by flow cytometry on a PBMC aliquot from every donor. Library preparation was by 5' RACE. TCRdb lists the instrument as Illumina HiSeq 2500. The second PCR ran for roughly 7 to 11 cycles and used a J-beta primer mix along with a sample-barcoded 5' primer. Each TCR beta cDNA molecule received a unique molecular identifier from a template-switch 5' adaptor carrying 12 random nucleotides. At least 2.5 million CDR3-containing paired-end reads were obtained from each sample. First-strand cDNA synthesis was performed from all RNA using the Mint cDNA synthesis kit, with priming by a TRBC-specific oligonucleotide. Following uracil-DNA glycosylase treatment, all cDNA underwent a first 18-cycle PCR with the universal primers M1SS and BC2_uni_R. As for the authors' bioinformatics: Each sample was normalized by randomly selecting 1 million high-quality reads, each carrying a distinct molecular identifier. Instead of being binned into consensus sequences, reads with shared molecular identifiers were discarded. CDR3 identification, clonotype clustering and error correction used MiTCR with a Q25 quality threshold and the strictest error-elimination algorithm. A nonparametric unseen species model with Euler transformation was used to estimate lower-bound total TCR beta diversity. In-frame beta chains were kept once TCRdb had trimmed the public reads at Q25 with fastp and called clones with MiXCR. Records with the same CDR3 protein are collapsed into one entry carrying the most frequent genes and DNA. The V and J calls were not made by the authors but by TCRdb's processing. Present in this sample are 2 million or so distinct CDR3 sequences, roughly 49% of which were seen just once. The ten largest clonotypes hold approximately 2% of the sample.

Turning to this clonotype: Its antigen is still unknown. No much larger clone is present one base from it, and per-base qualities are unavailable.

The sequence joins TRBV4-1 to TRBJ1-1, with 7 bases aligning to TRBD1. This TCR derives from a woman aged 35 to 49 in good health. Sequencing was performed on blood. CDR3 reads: CASSQDQTSTGRGINTEAFF. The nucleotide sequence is TGCGCCAGCAGCCAAGATCAAACTTCGACGGGCAGGGGGATTAACACTGAAGCTTTCTTT.